This entry describes one T cell receptor beta chain. These data originate in a study of blood T cell repertoires in COVID-19. Overall study context: COVID-19 samples from acute and convalescent phases originated in the United States, Italy and Spain. The cDNA or gDNA used as material had been derived from T cells, B-cell-depleted T cells, or PBMCs.

CDR1 LNHDA and CDR2 SQIVND come from the germline V gene (reference sequence). The CDR3 is 15 amino acids. With 6 bases removed from V and 0 bases from J, the gap between germline ends came to 11 bases. Authors' data handling: By means of reference gene primer amplification, nucleated cell counts were estimated. The assay was immunoSEQ multiplex PCR, and TCRdb's table has in-frame clones only and misses some. That table supplies the V and J calls and clone size; D and trimming were determined from the DNA. Of some 210,000 clones in the sample, around 90% were seen once. The clonotype originates from a man in his fifties or sixties who had recovered from COVID-19. Specimen: peripheral blood. V gene TRBV19 combines with J gene TRBJ1-4; TRBD1 might be the D (6 bases). Here the CDR3 reads CASRIGQSTNEKLFF. The CDR3 DNA is TGTGCCAGTAGGATCGGACAGTCAACTAATGAAAAACTGTTTTTT.